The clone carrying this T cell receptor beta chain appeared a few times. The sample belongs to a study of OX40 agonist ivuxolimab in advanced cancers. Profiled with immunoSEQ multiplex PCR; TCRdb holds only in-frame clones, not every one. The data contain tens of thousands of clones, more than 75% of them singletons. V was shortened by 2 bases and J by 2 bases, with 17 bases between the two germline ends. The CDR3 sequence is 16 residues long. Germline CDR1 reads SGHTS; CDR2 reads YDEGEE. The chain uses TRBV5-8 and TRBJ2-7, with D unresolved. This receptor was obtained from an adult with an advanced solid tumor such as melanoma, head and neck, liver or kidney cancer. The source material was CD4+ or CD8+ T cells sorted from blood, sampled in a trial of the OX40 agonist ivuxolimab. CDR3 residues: CASSFRQDREAYEQYF. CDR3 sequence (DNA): TGTGCCAGCAGCTTTCGCCAGGACCGAGAAGCCTACGAGCAGTACTTC.